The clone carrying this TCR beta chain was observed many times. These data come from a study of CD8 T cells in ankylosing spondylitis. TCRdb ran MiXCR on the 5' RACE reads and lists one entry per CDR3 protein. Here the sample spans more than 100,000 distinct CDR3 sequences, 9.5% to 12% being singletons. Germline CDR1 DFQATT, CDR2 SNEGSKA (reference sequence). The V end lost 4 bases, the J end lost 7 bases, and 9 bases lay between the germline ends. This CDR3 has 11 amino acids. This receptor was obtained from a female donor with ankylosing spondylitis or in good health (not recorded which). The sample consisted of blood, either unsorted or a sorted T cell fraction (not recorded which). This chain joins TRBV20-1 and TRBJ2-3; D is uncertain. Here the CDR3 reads CSAILVNTQYF. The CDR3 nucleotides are TGCAGTGCTATTTTGGTGAATACGCAGTATTTT.